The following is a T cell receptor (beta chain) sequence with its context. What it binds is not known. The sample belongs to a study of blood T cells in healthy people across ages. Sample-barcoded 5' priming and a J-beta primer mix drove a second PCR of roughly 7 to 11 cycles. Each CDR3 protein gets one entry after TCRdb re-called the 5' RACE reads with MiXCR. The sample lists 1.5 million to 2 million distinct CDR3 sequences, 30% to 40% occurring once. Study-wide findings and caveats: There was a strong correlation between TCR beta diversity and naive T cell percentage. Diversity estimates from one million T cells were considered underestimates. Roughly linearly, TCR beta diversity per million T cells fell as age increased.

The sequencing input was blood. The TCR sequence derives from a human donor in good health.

The CDR3 sequence: CASGEQGGLWGYTF. In DNA form, the CDR3 reads TGTGCCAGCGGCGAACAGGGGGGCCTTTGGGGCTACACCTTC. J is TRBJ1-2 and V is TRBV28; 8 bases line up with TRBD1. Germline CDR1 MDHEN, CDR2 SYDVKM. The CDR3 extends over 14 amino acids. V gave up 8 bases and J gave up 8 bases; unmatched junction bases: 13.